This T cell receptor beta chain came from a study of blood T cell repertoires in COVID-19. Study overall: Collection of acute and convalescent COVID-19 samples took place in the United States, Italy and Spain. PBMCs, B-cell-depleted T cells, or T cells provided the cDNA or gDNA that made up the material.

The germline V gene has CDR1 KGHSH and CDR2 LQKENI. This CDR3 region has 13 residues. The J segment lost 6 bases and the V segment lost 6 bases, leaving 5 bases of the junction unmatched. Original processing notes: Nucleated cell counts were estimated from reference gene primer amplification. TCRdb keeps only in-frame clones here, not all; method: immunoSEQ multiplex PCR. That table gives V, J and clone size, and the DNA gave D and trimming. The sample consists of 95,000 to 150,000 clones, around four fifths of them appearing once. The receptor was derived from a man older than 75 with active or convalescent COVID-19. The sequencing input was peripheral blood. V is TRBV18 and J is TRBJ1-2; 9 bases map to TRBD1. The DNA for the CDR3 is TGTGCCAGCTCGGAGGGACAGGGCGATGGCTACACCTTC. This encodes CASSEGQGDGYTF.